The TCR beta chain under discussion was sequenced for a study of blood T cell repertoires in COVID-19. Study in general: The origin of the acute and convalescent COVID-19 samples was the United States, Italy and Spain. Sources were T cells, B-cell-depleted T cells, or PBMCs; the material itself was cDNA or gDNA.

V shed 2 bases, J shed 3 bases, and the junction held 7 bases outside the gene matches. This CDR3 comprises 15 residues. The germline CDR1 and CDR2 sequences are SGHVS and FNYEAQ. In the source study's methods: Amplification from reference gene primers served as the basis for estimated nucleated cell counts. Sequencing used immunoSEQ multiplex PCR; TCRdb keeps in-frame clones, though not all of them. That table is the source of V, J and clone size, and D and trimming were worked out from the DNA. Here the sample spans hundreds of thousands of clones, 75% to 90% being singletons. The source material was peripheral blood. This sequence originates from a woman aged 18-35 years with acute or convalescent COVID-19. The chain combines TRBV7-6 with TRBJ2-7, with TRBD1 matching 7 bases. CDR3 DNA sequence: TGTGCCAGCAGCTTATTCGGACAGGACCTCTACGAGCAGTACTTC. The encoded protein is CASSLFGQDLYEQYF.